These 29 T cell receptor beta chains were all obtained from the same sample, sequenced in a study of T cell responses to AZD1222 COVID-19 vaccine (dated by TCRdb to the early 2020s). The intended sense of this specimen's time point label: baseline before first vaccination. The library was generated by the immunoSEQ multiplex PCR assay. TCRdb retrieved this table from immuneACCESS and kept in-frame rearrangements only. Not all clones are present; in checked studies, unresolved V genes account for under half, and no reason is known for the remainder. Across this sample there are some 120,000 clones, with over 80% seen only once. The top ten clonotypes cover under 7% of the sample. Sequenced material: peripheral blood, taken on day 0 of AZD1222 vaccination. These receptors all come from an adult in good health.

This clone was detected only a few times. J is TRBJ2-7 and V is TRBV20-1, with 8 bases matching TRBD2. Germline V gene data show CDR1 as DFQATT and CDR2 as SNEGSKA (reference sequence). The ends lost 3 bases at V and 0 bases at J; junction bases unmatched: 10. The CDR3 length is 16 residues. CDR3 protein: CSASRDKRGTSYEQYF. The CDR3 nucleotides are TGCAGTGCTAGTCGGGATAAGCGGGGGACCTCCTACGAGCAGTACTTC.

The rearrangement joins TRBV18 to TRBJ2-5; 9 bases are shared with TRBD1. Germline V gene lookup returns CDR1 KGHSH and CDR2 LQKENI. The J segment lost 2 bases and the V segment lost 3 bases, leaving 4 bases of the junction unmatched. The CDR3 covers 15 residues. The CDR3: CASSPRGQGQETQYF. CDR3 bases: TGTGCCAGCTCACCCCGTGGACAGGGGCAAGAGACCCAGTACTTC. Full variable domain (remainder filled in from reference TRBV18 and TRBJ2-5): NAGVMQNPRHLVRRRGQEARLRCSPMKGHSHVYWYRQLPEEGLKFMVYLQKENIIDESGMPKERFSAEFPKEGPSILRIQQVVRGDSAAYFCASSPRGQGQETQYFGPGTRLLVL.

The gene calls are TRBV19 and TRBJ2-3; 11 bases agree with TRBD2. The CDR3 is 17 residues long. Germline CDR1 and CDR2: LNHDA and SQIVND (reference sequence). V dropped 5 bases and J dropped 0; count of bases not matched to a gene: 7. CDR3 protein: CASSGRLAGFSTDTQYF. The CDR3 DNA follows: TGTGCCAGTAGTGGAAGACTAGCGGGGTTTAGCACAGATACGCAGTATTTT.

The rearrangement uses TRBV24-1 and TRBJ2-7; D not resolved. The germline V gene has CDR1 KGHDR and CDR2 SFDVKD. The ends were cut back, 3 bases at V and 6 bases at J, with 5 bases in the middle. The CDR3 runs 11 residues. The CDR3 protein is CATSDGREQYF. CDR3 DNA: TGTGCCACCAGTGATGGGCGCGAGCAGTACTTC.

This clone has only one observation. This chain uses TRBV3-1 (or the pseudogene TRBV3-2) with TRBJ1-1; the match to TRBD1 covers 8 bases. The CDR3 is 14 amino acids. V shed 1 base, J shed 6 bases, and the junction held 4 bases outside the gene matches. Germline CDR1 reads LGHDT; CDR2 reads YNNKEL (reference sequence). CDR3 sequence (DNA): TGTGCCAGCAGCCAAGTAGGGACAGGATCTGAAGCTTTCTTT. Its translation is CASSQVGTGSEAFF.

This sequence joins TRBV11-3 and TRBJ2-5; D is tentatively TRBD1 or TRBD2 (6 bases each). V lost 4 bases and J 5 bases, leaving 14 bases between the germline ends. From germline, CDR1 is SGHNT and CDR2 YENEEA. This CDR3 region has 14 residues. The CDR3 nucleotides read TGTGCCAGCAGCTCGGAGGGGGAAAGGGAGACCCAGTACTTC. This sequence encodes CASSSEGERETQYF.

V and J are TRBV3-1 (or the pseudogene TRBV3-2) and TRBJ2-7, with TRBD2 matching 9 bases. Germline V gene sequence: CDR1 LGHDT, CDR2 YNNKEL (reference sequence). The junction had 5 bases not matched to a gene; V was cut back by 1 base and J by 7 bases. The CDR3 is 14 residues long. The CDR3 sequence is CASSQVAGVWEQYF. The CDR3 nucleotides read TGTGCCAGCAGCCAAGTAGCGGGGGTCTGGGAGCAGTACTTC.

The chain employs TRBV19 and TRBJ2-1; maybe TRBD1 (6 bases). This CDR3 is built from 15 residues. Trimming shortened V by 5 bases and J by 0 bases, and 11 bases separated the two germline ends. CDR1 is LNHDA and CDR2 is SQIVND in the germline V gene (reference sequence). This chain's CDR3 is CASSAQGSSYNEQFF. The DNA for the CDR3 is TGTGCCAGTAGTGCCCAGGGGAGCTCCTACAATGAGCAGTTCTTC. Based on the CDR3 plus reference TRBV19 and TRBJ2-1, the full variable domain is DGGITQSPKYLFRKEGQNVTLSCEQNLNHDAMYWYRQDPGQGLRLIYYSQIVNDFQKGDIAEGYSVSREKKESFPLTVTSAQKNPTAFYLCASSAQGSSYNEQFFGPGTRLTVL.

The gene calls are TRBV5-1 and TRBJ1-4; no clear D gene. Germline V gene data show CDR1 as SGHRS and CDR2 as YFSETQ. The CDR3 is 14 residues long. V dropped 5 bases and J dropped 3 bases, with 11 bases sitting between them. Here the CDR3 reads CASRSPGPNEKLFF. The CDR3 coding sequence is TGCGCCAGCAGGTCTCCTGGTCCTAATGAAAAACTGTTTTTT.

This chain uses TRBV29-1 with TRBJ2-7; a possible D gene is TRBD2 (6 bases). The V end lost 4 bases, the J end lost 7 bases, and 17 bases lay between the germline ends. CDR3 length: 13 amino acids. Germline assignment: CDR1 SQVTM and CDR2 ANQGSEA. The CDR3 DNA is TGCAGCGTTGCCCGGACACTGGCGGGGGAGCAGTACTTC. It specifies CSVARTLAGEQYF.

The CDR3 region has the DNA TGTGCCAGCACCAGAGAGCAGGGGAGGAACACAGATACGCAGTATTTT. As protein: CASTREQGRNTDTQYF. This chain connects TRBV5-4 to TRBJ2-3; either TRBD1 or TRBD2 may supply D (6 bases each). In germline, CDR1 is SGHNT, CDR2 YYREEE (reference sequence). This CDR3 comprises 16 residues. V dropped 6 bases and J dropped 2 bases, with 19 bases sitting between them.

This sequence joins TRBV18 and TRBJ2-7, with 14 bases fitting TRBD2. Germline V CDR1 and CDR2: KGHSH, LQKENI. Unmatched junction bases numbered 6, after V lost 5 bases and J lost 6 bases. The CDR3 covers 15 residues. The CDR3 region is CASSTGTSGSGEQYF. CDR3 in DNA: TGTGCCAGCTCAACCGGGACTAGCGGGAGTGGCGAGCAGTACTTC.

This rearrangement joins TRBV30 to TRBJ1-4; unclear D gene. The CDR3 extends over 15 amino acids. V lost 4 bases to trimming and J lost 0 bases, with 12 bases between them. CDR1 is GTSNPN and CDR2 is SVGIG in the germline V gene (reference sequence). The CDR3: CAWKGGSATNEKLFF. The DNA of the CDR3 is TGTGCCTGGAAAGGTGGCTCCGCAACTAATGAAAAACTGTTTTTT.

Here the CDR3 reads CASRNRESGYTF. The CDR3 region has the DNA TGTGCCAGCAGGAACAGGGAATCCGGCTACACCTTC. The chain joins TRBV6-1 to TRBJ1-2; tentative D call: TRBD1 (6 bases). V was clipped by 6 bases and J by 8 bases, with 13 bases between them. The CDR3 consists of 12 residues. Looked up from germline, CDR1 is MNHNS and CDR2 is SASEGT.

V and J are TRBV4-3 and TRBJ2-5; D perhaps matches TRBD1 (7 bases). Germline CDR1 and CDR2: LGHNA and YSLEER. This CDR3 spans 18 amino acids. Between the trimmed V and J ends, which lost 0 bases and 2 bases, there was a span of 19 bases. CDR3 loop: CASSQDYAGTALQETQYF. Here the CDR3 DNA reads TGCGCCAGCAGCCAAGATTACGCGGGGACAGCTCTGCAAGAGACCCAGTACTTC.

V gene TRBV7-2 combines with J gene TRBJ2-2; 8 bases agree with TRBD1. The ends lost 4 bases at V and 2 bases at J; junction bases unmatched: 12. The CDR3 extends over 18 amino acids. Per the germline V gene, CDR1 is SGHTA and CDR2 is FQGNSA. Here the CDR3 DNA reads TGTGCCAGCAGCTCCTCACCCGCAGGGGGCTTTAACACCGGGGAGCTGTTTTTT. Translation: CASSSSPAGGFNTGELFF.

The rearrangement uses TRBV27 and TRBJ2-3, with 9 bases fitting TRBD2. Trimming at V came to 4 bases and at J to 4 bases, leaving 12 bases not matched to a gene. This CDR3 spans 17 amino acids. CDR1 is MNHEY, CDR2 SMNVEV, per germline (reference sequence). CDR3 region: CASSSGHSGSLADTQYF. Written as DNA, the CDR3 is TGTGCCAGCAGTTCGGGACATAGCGGGAGTTTAGCAGATACGCAGTATTTT.

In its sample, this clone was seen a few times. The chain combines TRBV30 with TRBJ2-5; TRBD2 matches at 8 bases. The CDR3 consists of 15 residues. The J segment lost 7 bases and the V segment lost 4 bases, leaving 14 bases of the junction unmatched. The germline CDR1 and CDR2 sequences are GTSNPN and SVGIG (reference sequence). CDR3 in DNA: TGTGCCTGGAATTCCTTGGGACTAGAGGGCGGGACCCAGTACTTC. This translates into CAWNSLGLEGGTQYF. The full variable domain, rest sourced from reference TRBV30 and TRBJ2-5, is SQTIHQWPATLVQPVGSPLSLECTVEGTSNPNLYWYRQAAGRGLQLLFYSVGIGQISSEVPQNLSASRPQDRQFILSSKKLLLSDSGFYLCAWNSLGLEGGTQYFGPGTRLLVL.

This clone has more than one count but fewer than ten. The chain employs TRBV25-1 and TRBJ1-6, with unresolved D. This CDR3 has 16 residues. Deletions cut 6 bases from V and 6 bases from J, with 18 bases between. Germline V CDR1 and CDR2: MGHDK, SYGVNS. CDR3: CASSRRTRAVNSPLHF. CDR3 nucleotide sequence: TGTGCCAGCAGCCGGAGGACTCGAGCCGTTAATTCACCCCTCCACTTT. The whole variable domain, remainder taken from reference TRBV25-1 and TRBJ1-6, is EADIYQTPRYLVIGTGKKITLECSQTMGHDKMYWYQQDPGMELHLIHYSYGVNSTEKGDLSSESTVSRIRTEHFPLTLESARPSHTSQYLCASSRRTRAVNSPLHFGNGTRLTVT.

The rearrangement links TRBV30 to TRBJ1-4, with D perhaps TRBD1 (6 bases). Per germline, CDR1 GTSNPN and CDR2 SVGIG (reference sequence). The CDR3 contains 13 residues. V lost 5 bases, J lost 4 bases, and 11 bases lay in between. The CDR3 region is CAWGGVGNEKLFF. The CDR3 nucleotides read TGTGCCTGGGGGGGCGTAGGTAATGAAAAACTGTTTTTT.

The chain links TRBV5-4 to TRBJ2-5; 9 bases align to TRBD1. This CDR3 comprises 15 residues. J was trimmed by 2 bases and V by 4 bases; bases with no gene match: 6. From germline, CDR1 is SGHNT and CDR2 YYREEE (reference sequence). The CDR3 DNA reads TGTGCCAGCAGCGACGGACAGGGGTTACAAGAGACCCAGTACTTC. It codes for CASSDGQGLQETQYF.

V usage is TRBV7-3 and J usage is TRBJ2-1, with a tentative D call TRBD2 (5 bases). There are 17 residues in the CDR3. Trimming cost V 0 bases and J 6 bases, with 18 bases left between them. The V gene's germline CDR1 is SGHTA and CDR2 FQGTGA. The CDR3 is CASSLTQLASGVNEQFF. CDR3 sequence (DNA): TGTGCCAGCAGCTTAACACAACTGGCCAGCGGAGTCAATGAGCAGTTCTTC.

The CDR3 reads CASSLGETQYF. CDR3 DNA sequence: TGTGCCAGCAGTTTAGGGGAGACCCAGTACTTC. The V gene is TRBV28, the J gene TRBJ2-5; no reliable D call. CDR3 length: 11 residues. The germline V and J ends were trimmed by 2 bases and 5 bases, with 3 bases remaining between them. The germline V gene has CDR1 MDHEN and CDR2 SYDVKM.

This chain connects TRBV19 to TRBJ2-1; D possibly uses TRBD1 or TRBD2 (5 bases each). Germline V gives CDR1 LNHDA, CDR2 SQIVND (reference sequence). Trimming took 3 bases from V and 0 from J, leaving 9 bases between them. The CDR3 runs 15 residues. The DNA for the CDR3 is TGTGCCAGTAGTATGCGTGGGGGCTCCTACAATGAGCAGTTCTTC. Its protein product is CASSMRGGSYNEQFF.

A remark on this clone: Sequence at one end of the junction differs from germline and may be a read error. CDR3 protein: CASRSPNTILF. The CDR3 bases are TGTGCCAGCAGATCTCCTAACACCATCCTCTTC. The chain has TRBV7-9 and TRBJ2-1, with D hard to call. CDR3 length: 11 amino acids. Germline V gene lookup returns CDR1 SEHNR and CDR2 FQNEAQ (reference sequence).

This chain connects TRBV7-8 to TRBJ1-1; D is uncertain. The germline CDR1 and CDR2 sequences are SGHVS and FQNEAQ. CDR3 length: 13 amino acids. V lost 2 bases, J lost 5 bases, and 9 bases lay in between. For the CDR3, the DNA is TGTGCCAGCAGCTTAAGCTCTGGGACTGAAGCTTTCTTT. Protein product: CASSLSSGTEAFF.

This chain's CDR3 is CASSKTRGSYNEQFF. CDR3 sequence (DNA): TGTGCCAGCAGCAAGACTAGGGGCTCCTACAATGAGCAGTTCTTC. This rearrangement joins TRBV7-9 to TRBJ2-1, with D maybe TRBD2 (6 bases). V dropped 5 bases and J dropped 0 bases, with 11 bases sitting between them. Germline CDR1 reads SEHNR; CDR2 reads FQNEAQ (reference sequence). This CDR3 spans 15 amino acids.

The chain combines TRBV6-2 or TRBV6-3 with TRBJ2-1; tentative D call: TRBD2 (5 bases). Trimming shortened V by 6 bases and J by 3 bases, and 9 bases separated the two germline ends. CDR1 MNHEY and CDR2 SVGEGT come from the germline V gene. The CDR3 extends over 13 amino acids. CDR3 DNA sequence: TGTGCCAGCAGCCGAGACTACTACAATGAGCAGTTCTTC. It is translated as CASSRDYYNEQFF.

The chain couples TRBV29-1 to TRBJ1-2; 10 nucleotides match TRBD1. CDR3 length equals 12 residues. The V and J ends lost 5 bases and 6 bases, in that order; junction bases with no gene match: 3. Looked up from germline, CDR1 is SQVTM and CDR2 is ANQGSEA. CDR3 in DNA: TGCAGCGTTAGGACAGGGGGAGATGGCTACACCTTC. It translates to CSVRTGGDGYTF.